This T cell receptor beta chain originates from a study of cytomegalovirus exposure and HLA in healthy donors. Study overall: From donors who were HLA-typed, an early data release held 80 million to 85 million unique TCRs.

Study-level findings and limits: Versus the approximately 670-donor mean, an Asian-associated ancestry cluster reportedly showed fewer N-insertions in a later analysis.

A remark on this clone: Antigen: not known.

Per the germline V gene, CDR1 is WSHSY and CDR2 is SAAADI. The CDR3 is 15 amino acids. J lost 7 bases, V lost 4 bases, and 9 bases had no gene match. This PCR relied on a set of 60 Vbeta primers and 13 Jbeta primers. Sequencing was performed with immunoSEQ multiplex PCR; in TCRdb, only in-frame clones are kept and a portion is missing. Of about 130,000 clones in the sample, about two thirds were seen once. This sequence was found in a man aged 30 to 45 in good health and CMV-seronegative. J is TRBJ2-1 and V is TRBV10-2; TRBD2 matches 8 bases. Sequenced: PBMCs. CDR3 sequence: CASSAGRGGRNEQFF. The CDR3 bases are TGCGCCAGCAGTGCGGGCCGGGGGGGCCGGAATGAGCAGTTCTTC.